This TCR beta chain was identified in a study of monozygotic twins with cystic fibrosis. Across the whole study: Approximately 3 micrograms of fragmented DNA underwent approximately 15 PCR cycles for library preparation.

The length of the CDR3 is 15 residues. V dropped 6 bases and J dropped 7; count of bases not matched to a gene: 8. Germline V gene data show CDR1 as MNHEY and CDR2 as SMNVEV (reference sequence). A note on this clone: The antigen is not known.

Assay used: immunoSEQ multiplex PCR; TCRdb lists only in-frame clones, some missing. In the table there are 30,000 or so clones, 95% to 98% of which are singletons. Findings and limits, study-wide: Median Simpson clonality of approximately 0.01 suggested naive T cells predominated. Monozygotic CF twin pairs shared significantly more nucleotide-identical clonotypes than unrelated CF individuals did.

The source material was blood. This receptor was taken from a girl aged 2-10 years with cystic fibrosis. The rearrangement links TRBV27 to TRBJ1-4; 10 bases match TRBD1. CDR3 bases: TGTGCCAGCAGGCCTACATGGGACAGGGGTGAAAAACTGTTTTTT. This sequence encodes CASRPTWDRGEKLFF.